Listed below are T cell receptor beta chains from one sample, sequenced in a study of cytomegalovirus exposure and HLA in healthy donors. Profiling relied on immunoSEQ multiplex PCR, and the TCRdb table lists in-frame clones only, not all of them. This sample has around 120,000 clones, with roughly two thirds found just once. The specimen was PBMCs. These receptors were taken from a man between 25 and 39 years old in good health and CMV-seropositive. CDR3s include the opening cysteine and the closing phenylalanine or tryptophan. The order of the fields is J gene, clone size, D gene, V gene, CDR3 DNA, CDR3 protein. D genes are given only for firm matches. The size field is filled for only some rows; it gives once, few, many or a size class.

TRBJ1-4	NA	NA	TRBV5-1	TGCGCCAGCAGCTTGGAACCGGCGGGTGAAAAACTGTTTTTT	CASSLEPAGEKLFF
TRBJ1-2	NA	NA	TRBV18	TGTGCCAGCTCACCAGAGGTTGACTATGGCTACACCTTC	CASSPEVDYGYTF
TRBJ2-1	once	TRBD1	TRBV7-9	TGTGCCAGCACCAGCCTCCGGGACAGGGGCAATGAGCAGTTCTTC	CASTSLRDRGNEQFF
TRBJ1-5	few	NA	TRBV5-6	TGTGCCAGCACTACAGGGTCTGGACAGCCCCAGCATTTT	CASTTGSGQPQHF
TRBJ1-2	NA	NA	TRBV19	TGTGCCAGTAGTCTCCGGGGCAAGGAGGGTGGCTACACCTTC	CASSLRGKEGGYTF
TRBJ1-2	few	TRBD1	TRBV6-5	TGTGCCAGCAGGTACGCCAGGACAGGCTATGGCTACACCTTC	CASRYARTGYGYTF
TRBJ2-1	NA	TRBD2	TRBV6-4	TGTGCCAGCAGTCCCCGGGGTAGCGGGGTGGACAATGAGCAGTTCTTC	CASSPRGSGVDNEQFF
TRBJ2-3	NA	TRBD2	TRBV4-1	TGCGCCAGCAGCCCGGGACTAGGACCCACAGATACGCAGTATTTT	CASSPGLGPTDTQYF
TRBJ2-7	NA	TRBD1	TRBV27	TGTGCCAGCAGCCTGGACAGGGACGACTACGAGCAGTACTTC	CASSLDRDDYEQYF
TRBJ2-3	few	TRBD2	TRBV6-4	TGTGCCAGCAGTACGGGAGGGAGCCGGGATACGCAGTATTTT	CASSTGGSRDTQYF